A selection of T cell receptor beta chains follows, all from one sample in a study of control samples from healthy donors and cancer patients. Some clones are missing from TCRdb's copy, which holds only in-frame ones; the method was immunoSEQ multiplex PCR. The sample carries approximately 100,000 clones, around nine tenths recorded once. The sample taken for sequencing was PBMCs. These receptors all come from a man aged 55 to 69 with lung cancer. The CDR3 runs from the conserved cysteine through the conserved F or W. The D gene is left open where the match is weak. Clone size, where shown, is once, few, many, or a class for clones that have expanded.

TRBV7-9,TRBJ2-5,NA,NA,CASNLGGGDSETQYF,TGTGCCAGCAACCTTGGGGGCGGGGACAGCGAGACCCAGTACTTC
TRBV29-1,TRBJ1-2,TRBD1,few,CSVGQGVAGYTF,TGCAGCGTGGGACAGGGGGTAGCTGGCTACACCTTC
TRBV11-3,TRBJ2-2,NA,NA,CASSGLNRGAVTGELFF,TGTGCCAGCAGCGGACTAAATCGGGGGGCGGTCACCGGGGAGCTGTTTTTT
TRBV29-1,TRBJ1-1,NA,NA,CSERTNTEAFF,TGCAGCGAAAGGACGAACACTGAAGCTTTCTTT
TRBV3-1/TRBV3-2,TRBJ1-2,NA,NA,CASSQGNYGYTF,TGTGCCAGCAGCCAGGGGAACTATGGCTACACCTTC
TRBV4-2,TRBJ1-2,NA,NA,CASSPKENYGYTF,TGTGCCAGCAGCCCGAAGGAGAACTATGGCTACACCTTC
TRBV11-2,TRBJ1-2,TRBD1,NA,CASSLWAGGSNYGYTF,TGTGCCAGCAGCTTATGGGCAGGGGGCTCTAACTATGGCTACACCTTC
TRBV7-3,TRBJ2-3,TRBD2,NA,CASSLSPIGLAGGQYF,TGTGCCAGCAGCTTAAGTCCTATCGGGCTAGCGGGGGGGCAGTATTTT
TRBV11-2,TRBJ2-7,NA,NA,CASSLDGSYEQYF,TGTGCCAGCAGCTTAGATGGTAGTTACGAGCAGTACTTC
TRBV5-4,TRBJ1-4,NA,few,CASSFSNSVNEKLFF,TGTGCCAGCAGCTTCAGTAACAGTGTTAATGAAAAACTGTTTTTT
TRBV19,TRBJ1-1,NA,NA,CASSKRGENTEAFF,TGTGCCAGTAGTAAAAGGGGGGAGAACACTGAAGCTTTCTTT
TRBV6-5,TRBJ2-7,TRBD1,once,CASLKGQGISYEQYF,TGTGCCAGCCTCAAGGGACAGGGGATCTCCTACGAGCAGTACTTC
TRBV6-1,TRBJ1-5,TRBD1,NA,CASSELSRGANQPQHF,TGTGCCAGCAGTGAATTATCCAGGGGGGCCAATCAGCCCCAGCATTTT
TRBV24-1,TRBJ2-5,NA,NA,CATSESHLETQYF,TGTGCCACCAGTGAGTCGCATTTAGAGACCCAGTACTTC
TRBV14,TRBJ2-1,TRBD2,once,CASSLYGLASYNEQFF,TGTGCCAGCAGCCTTTACGGACTAGCGTCCTACAATGAGCAGTTCTTC
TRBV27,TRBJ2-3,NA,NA,CASSLGDTDTQYF,TGTGCCAGCAGTTTGGGGGACACAGATACGCAGTATTTT
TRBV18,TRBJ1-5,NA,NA,CASSQMWGGNQPQHF,TGTGCCAGCTCACAAATGTGGGGGGGCAATCAGCCCCAGCATTTT
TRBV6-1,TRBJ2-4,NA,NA,CASSDQGGSAKNIQYF,TGTGCCAGCAGTGATCAGGGAGGTTCGGCCAAAAACATTCAGTACTTC
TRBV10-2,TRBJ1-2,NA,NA,CASSALEGGYTF,TGCGCCAGCAGTGCTCTCGAGGGTGGCTACACCTTC
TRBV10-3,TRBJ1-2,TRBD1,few,CAISPGQGNYGYTF,TGTGCCATCAGTCCGGGACAGGGGAACTATGGCTACACCTTC
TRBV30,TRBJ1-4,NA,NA,CAWSNAGSNEKLFF,TGTGCCTGGAGCAACGCGGGATCTAATGAAAAACTGTTTTTT
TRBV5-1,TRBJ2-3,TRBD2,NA,CASSLGVAGADTQYF,TGCGCCAGCAGCCTAGGGGTAGCGGGGGCAGATACGCAGTATTTT
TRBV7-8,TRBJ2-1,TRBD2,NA,CASSFGGGGYNEQFF,TGTGCCAGCAGCTTCGGCGGGGGGGGTTACAATGAGCAGTTCTTC
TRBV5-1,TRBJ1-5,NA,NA,CASSQDGGLQPQHF,TGCGCCAGCAGCCAAGACGGGGGGCTTCAGCCCCAGCATTTT
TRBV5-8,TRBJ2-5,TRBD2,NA,CASSLGATSGGQETQYF,TGTGCCAGCAGCTTGGGGGCCACTAGCGGGGGCCAAGAGACCCAGTACTTC
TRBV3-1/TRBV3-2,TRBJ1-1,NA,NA,CASSQEGEGRGEAFF,TGTGCCAGCAGCCAAGAAGGTGAGGGTCGTGGTGAAGCTTTCTTT
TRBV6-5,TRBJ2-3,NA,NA,CASMRTSQGDTQYF,TGTGCCAGCATGCGAACATCCCAGGGGGATACGCAGTATTTT
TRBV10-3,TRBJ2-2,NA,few,CAIRPNLVGPTGELFF,TGTGCCATCAGGCCTAACCTTGTGGGGCCCACCGGGGAGCTGTTTTTT
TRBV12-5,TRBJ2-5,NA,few,CASGPFGGAGETQYF,TGTGCTAGTGGTCCCTTTGGAGGTGCCGGAGAGACCCAGTACTTC
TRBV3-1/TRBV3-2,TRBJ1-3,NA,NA,CASRDSVYSGNTIYF,TGTGCCAGCAGGGACTCTGTCTACTCTGGAAACACCATATATTTT
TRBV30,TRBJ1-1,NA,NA,CAWAGRNTEAFF,TGTGCCTGGGCAGGGCGGAACACTGAAGCTTTCTTT
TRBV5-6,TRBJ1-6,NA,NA,CASSRRSSYNSPLHF,TGTGCCAGCAGCAGGAGGAGCTCCTATAATTCACCCCTCCACTTT
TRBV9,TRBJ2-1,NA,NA,CASSVTGPRQFF,TGTGCCAGCAGCGTCACAGGGCCACGGCAGTTCTTC
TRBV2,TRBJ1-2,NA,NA,CAWAVNAYGYTF,TGTGCCTGGGCAGTGAACGCTTATGGCTACACCTTC
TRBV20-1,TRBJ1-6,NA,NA,CSASGRNNSPLHF,TGCAGTGCTAGTGGTCGAAATAATTCACCCCTCCACTTT
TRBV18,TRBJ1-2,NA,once,CASSPGDKNYGYTF,TGTGCCAGCTCACCAGGGGACAAGAACTATGGCTACACCTTC
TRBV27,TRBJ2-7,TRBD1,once,CASSLSTGAYEQYF,TGTGCCAGCAGTTTGTCTACAGGGGCCTACGAGCAGTACTTC
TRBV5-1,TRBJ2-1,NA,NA,CASNIGLGAGSYNEQFF,TGCGCCAGCAATATTGGCCTAGGGGCAGGCTCCTACAATGAGCAGTTCTTC
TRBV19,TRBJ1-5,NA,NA,CARQGLNQPQHF,TGTGCCAGGCAGGGGTTGAATCAGCCCCAGCATTTT
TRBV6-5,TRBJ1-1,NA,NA,CASTERRAMNTEAFF,TGTGCCAGCACCGAACGTAGGGCCATGAACACTGAAGCTTTCTTT
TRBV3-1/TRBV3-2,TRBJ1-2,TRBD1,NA,CASSHLTGDYGYTF,TGTGCCAGCAGCCACCTGACAGGGGACTATGGCTACACCTTC
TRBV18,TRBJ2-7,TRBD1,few,CASLGGTGGPLDEQYF,TGTGCCAGCTTGGGTGGAACAGGGGGACCTTTAGACGAGCAGTACTTC
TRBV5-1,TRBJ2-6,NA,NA,CASSRAWDSGANVLTF,TGCGCCAGCAGCCGGGCCTGGGACTCTGGGGCCAACGTCCTGACTTTC
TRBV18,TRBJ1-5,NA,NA,CASSRGEGKPQHF,TGTGCCAGCTCACGGGGGGAAGGTAAGCCCCAGCATTTT
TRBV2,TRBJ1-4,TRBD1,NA,CASSETGVGRGEKLFF,TGTGCCAGCAGTGAAACAGGGGTGGGCCGGGGTGAAAAACTGTTTTTT
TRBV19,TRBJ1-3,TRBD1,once,CASSPLQGSSGNTIYF,TGTGCCAGTAGTCCCTTACAGGGGAGCTCTGGAAACACCATATATTTT
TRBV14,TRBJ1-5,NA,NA,CASSPDSNQPQHF,TGTGCCAGCAGCCCGGACAGCAATCAGCCCCAGCATTTT
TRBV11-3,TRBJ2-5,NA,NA,CASRPEGRGLGQETQYF,TGTGCCAGCAGACCAGAGGGCCGGGGCCTAGGCCAAGAGACCCAGTACTTC
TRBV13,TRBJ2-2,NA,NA,CASSLRRYTGELFF,TGTGCCAGCAGCTTAAGGCGCTACACCGGGGAGCTGTTTTTT
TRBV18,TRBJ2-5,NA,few,CASSPPRGTGAHGETQYF,TGTGCCAGCTCACCCCCTCGCGGTACTGGGGCGCACGGAGAGACCCAGTACTTC
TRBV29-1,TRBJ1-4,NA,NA,CSVGGSATNEKLFF,TGCAGCGTTGGTGGCAGTGCAACTAATGAAAAACTGTTTTTT
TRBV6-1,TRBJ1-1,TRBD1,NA,CASSDLGTGNTEAFF,TGTGCCAGCAGTGACCTTGGGACAGGGAACACTGAAGCTTTCTTT
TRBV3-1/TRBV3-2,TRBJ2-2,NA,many,CASSRRGAGELFF,TGTGCCAGCAGCCGTAGGGGGGCCGGGGAGCTGTTTTTT